The T cell receptor (beta chain) under discussion was sequenced for a study of response to subunit inactivated influenza vaccine. Notes on the study in general: Each seasonal flu vaccination may recruit only limited new T cells, authors suggested.

Each CDR3 protein is one row after TCRdb ran MiXCR on the RT-PCR reads. Of a few hundred thousand distinct CDR3 sequences in the sample, approximately 9.9% were seen once. Germline V gene sequence: CDR1 MNHEY, CDR2 SVGAGI. V lost 2 bases and J 10 bases, leaving 9 bases between the germline ends. The CDR3 extends over 13 amino acids. Details on this clonotype: Its antigen remains unknown.

The sample here was PBMCs from blood, taken about 40 days after vaccination. The chain uses TRBV6-5 and TRBJ1-6; D is ambiguous. This sequence originates from a man aged 50 to 59 who received an inactivated influenza vaccine. CDR3 sequence reads: CASSYGIRSPLHF. The CDR3, as DNA: TGTGCCAGCAGTTACGGGATACGGTCACCCCTCCACTTT.